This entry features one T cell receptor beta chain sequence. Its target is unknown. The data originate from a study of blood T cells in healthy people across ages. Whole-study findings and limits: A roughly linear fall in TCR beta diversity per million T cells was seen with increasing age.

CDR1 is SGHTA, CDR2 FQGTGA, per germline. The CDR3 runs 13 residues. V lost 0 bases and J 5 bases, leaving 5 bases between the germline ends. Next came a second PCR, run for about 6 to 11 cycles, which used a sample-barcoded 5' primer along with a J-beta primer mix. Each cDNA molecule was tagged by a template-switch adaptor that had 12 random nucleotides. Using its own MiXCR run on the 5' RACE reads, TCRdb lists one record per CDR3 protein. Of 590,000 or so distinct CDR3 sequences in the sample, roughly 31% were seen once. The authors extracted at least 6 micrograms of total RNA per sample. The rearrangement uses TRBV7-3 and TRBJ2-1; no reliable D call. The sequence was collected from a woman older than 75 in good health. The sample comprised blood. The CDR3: CASSLTVNNEQFF. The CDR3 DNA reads TGTGCCAGCAGCTTAACGGTCAACAATGAGCAGTTCTTC.